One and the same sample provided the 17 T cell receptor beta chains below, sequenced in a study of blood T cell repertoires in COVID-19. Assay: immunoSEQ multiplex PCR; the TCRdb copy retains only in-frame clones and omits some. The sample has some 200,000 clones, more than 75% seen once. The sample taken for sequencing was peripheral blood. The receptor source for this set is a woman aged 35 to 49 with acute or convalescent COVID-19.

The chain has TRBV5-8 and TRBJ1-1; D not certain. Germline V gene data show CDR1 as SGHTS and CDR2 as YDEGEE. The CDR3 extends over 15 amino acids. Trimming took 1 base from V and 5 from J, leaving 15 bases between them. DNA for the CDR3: TGTGCCAGCAGCTTGTTCTCGGCAGGAAAGACTGAAGCTTTCTTT. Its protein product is CASSLFSAGKTEAFF.

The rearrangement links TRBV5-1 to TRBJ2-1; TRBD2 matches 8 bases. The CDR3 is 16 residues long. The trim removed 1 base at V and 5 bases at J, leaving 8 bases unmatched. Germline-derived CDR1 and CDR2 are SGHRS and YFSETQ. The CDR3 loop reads CASSLFAGGRNNEQFF. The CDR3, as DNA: TGCGCCAGCAGCTTGTTTGCGGGGGGACGCAACAATGAGCAGTTCTTC.

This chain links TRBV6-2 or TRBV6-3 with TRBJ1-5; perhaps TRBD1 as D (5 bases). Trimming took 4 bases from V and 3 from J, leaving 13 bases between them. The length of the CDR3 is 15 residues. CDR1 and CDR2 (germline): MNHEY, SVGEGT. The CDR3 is CASSSGDAPNQPQHF. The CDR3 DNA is TGTGCCAGCAGTTCGGGGGACGCCCCCAATCAGCCCCAGCATTTT.

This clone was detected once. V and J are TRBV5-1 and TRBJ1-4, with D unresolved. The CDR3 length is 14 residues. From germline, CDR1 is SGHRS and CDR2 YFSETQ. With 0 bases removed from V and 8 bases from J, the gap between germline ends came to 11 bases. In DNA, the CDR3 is TGCGCCAGCAGCTTGGTCGTAGCCGGCGAAAAACTGTTTTTT. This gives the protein CASSLVVAGEKLFF.

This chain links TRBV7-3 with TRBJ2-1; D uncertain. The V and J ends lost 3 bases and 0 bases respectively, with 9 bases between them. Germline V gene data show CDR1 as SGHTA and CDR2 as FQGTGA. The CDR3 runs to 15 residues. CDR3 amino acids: CASSLSPYSYNEQFF. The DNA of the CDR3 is TGTGCCAGCAGCTTGTCTCCCTACTCCTACAATGAGCAGTTCTTC.

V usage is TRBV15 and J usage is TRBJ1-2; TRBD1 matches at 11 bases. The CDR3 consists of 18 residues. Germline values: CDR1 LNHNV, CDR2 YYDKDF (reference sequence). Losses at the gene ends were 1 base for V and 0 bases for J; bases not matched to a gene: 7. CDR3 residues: CATSRGGGQGETNYGYTF. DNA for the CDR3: TGTGCCACCAGCAGAGGAGGGGGACAGGGGGAAACTAACTATGGCTACACCTTC. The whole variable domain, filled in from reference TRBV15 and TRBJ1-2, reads DAMVIQNPRYQVTQFGKPVTLSCSQTLNHNVMYWYQQKSSQAPKLLFHYYDKDFNNEADTPDNFQSRRPNTSFCFLDIRSPGLGDTAMYLCATSRGGGQGETNYGYTFGSGTRLTVV.

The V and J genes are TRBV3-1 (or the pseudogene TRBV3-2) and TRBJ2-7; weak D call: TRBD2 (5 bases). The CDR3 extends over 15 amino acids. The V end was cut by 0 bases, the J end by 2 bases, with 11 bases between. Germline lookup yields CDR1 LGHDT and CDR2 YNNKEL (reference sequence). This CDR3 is CASSQDYGNTYEQYF. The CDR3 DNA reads TGTGCCAGCAGCCAAGATTACGGGAATACCTACGAGCAGTACTTC.

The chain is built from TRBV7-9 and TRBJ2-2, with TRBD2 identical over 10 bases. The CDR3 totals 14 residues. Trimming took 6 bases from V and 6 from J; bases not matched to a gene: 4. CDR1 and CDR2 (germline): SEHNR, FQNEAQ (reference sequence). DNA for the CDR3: TGTGCCAGCAGTTCCGGACTAGCGGCCGGGGAGCTGTTTTTT. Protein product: CASSSGLAAGELFF.

The CDR3, as DNA: TGTGCCAGCAGCTATTCGACAGGGAGAGGTTATGATGGCTACACCTTC. It translates to CASSYSTGRGYDGYTF. The J gene is TRBJ1-2, the V gene TRBV7-2, with TRBD1 matching over 7 bases. Germline V gives CDR1 SGHTA, CDR2 FQGNSA. The CDR3 has 16 amino acids. V shed 4 bases and J 6 bases; nucleotides not matched to a gene: 14.

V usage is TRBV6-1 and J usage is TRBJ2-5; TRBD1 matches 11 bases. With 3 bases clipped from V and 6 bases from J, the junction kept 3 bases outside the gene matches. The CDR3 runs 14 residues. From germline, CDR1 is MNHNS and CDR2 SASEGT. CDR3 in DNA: TGTGCCAGCAGTGATGGGACAGGGGGGAAGACCCAGTACTTC. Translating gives CASSDGTGGKTQYF.

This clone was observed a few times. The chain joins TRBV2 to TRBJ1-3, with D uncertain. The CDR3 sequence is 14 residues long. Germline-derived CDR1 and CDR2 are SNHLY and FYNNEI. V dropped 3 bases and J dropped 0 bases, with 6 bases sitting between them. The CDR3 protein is CASSDTRSGNTIYF. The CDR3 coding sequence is TGTGCCAGCAGTGACACTCGCTCTGGAAACACCATATATTTT.

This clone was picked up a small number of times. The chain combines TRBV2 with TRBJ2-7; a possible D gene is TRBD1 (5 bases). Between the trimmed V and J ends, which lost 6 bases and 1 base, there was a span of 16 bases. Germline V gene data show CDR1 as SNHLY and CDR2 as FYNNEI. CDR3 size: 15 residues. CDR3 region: CASSPTLGVSYEQYF. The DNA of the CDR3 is TGTGCCAGCAGCCCGACTCTAGGGGTATCCTACGAGCAGTACTTC.

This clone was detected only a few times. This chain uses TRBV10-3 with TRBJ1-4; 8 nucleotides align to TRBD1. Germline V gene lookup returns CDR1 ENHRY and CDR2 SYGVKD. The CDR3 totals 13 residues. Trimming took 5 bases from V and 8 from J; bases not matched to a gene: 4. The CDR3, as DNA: TGTGCCATCAGTTCCACAGGGGGAGAAAAACTGTTTTTT. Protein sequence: CAISSTGGEKLFF.

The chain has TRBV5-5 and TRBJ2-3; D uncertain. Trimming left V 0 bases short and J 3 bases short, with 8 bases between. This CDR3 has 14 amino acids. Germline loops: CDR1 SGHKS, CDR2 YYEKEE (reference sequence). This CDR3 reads CASSLDLGTDTQYF. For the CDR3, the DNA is TGTGCCAGCAGCTTGGATCTCGGTACAGATACGCAGTATTTT. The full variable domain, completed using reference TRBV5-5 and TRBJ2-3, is DAGVTQSPTHLIKTRGQQVTLRCSPISGHKSVSWYQQVLGQGPQFIFQYYEKEERGRGNFPDRFSARQFPNYSSELNVNALLLGDSALYLCASSLDLGTDTQYFGPGTRLTVL.

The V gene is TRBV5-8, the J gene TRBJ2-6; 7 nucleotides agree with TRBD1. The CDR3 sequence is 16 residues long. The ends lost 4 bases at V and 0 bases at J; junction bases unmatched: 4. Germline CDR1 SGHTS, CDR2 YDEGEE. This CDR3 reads CASSQGQLSGANVLTF. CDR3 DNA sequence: TGTGCCAGCAGCCAGGGACAGCTCTCTGGGGCCAACGTCCTGACTTTC.

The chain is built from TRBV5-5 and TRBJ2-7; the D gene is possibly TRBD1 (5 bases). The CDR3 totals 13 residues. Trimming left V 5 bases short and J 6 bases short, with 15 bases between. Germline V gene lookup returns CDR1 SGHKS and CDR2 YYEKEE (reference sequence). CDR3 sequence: CASRLIQRGEQYF. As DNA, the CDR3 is TGTGCCAGCAGACTGATTCAAAGGGGCGAGCAGTACTTC.

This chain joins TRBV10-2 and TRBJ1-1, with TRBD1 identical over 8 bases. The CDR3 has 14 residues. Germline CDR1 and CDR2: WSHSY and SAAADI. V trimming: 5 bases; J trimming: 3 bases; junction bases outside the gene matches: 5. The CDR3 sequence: CASSQGAGDTEAFF. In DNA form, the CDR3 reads TGCGCCAGCAGTCAGGGGGCAGGGGACACTGAAGCTTTCTTT.